The 10 T cell receptor beta chains below come from one sample, sequenced in a study of cytomegalovirus exposure and HLA in healthy donors. Libraries were prepared by immunoSEQ multiplex PCR; TCRdb keeps only in-frame clonotypes and omits some of them. The sample carries about 240,000 clones, about 90% recorded once. Sequenced input: PBMCs. The receptors derive from a woman between 25 and 40 years old in good health and CMV-seropositive.

The chain links TRBV27 to TRBJ2-1; no firm D call. V was shortened by 3 bases and J by 7 bases, with 16 bases between the two germline ends. The CDR3 sequence is 15 residues long. Germline CDR1 is MNHEY and CDR2 is SMNVEV (reference sequence). The CDR3 DNA sequence: TGTGCCAGCAGTTTGCGACGGGTTGGGTGGAATGAGCAGTTCTTC. As protein: CASSLRRVGWNEQFF.

This clone was recorded a few times. The V gene is TRBV6-6, the J gene TRBJ1-5; 7 bases map to TRBD1. The CDR3 loop spans 15 amino acids. The trim removed 4 bases at V and 0 bases at J, leaving 3 bases unmatched. Germline lookup yields CDR1 MNHNY and CDR2 SVGAGI (reference sequence). CDR3 bases: TGTGCCAGCAGTTCGGGACAGATTAGCAATCAGCCCCAGCATTTT. Its translation: CASSSGQISNQPQHF.

The CDR3 is CASSLFGGIETQYF. The DNA for the CDR3 is TGTGCCAGCAGTTTATTCGGAGGAATCGAGACCCAGTACTTC. The chain recombines TRBV27 with TRBJ2-5; tentative D call: TRBD2 (5 bases). Trimming removed 1 base at V and 5 bases at J, with 11 bases between. Germline CDR1 MNHEY, CDR2 SMNVEV (reference sequence). The CDR3 runs to 14 residues.

The chain is built from TRBV5-1 and TRBJ1-2; TRBD1 might be the D (5 bases). CDR1 and CDR2 from the germline V gene are SGHRS and YFSETQ. Trimming shortened V by 0 bases and J by 4 bases, and 16 bases separated the two germline ends. The CDR3 runs 16 residues. CDR3 nucleotide sequence: TGCGCCAGCAGCTTGGGGACCTCACAGGTTTCCTATGGCTACACCTTC. Its protein product is CASSLGTSQVSYGYTF. The variable domain in full, with the rest retrieved from reference TRBV5-1 and TRBJ1-2, is KAGVTQTPRYLIKTRGQQVTLSCSPISGHRSVSWYQQTPGQGLQFLFEYFSETQRNKGNFPGRFSGRQFSNSRSEMNVSTLELGDSALYLCASSLGTSQVSYGYTFGSGTRLTVV.

The chain carries TRBV7-8 and TRBJ2-1; D possibly corresponds to TRBD2 (5 bases). The germline CDR1 and CDR2 sequences are SGHVS and FQNEAQ. With 7 bases removed from V and 9 bases from J, the gap between germline ends came to 16 bases. CDR3 length: 13 residues. The CDR3 loop reads CASTTSWGVEQFF. CDR3 DNA sequence: TGTGCCAGCACCACGAGTTGGGGAGTTGAGCAGTTCTTC.

As DNA, the CDR3 is TGTGCCAGCACCCAATTCTCTACTCGCTACGAGCAGTACTTC. Its protein is CASTQFSTRYEQYF. This chain uses TRBV11-3 with TRBJ2-7; D is unresolved. CDR3 length: 14 amino acids. The germline V gene encodes CDR1 SGHNT and CDR2 YENEEA. Trimming pared 7 bases from V and 3 bases from J, leaving 16 bases between.

The chain joins TRBV27 to TRBJ2-1; 13 bases are a match to TRBD2. V was clipped by 6 bases and J by 7 bases; unmatched bases: 12. The germline V gene has CDR1 MNHEY and CDR2 SMNVEV (reference sequence). This CDR3 has 17 residues. The chain's CDR3 is CASRRPGLAGFMNEQFF. The CDR3 DNA reads as TGTGCCAGCAGACGTCCGGGACTAGCGGGATTCATGAATGAGCAGTTCTTC.

This chain joins TRBV4-2 and TRBJ2-1, with 12 bases fitting TRBD2. V was clipped by 1 base and J by 0 bases; unmatched bases: 13. CDR1 and CDR2 from the germline V gene are LGHNA and YNFKEQ. The length of the CDR3 is 21 residues. CDR3 bases: TGTGCCAGCAGCCAAGTCCTAGCGGGAGGGATTAACCATTTCTCCTACAATGAGCAGTTCTTC. Translation: CASSQVLAGGINHFSYNEQFF.

This clone was recorded only once. The V and J genes are TRBV7-9 and TRBJ2-7; 8 nucleotides line up with TRBD2. V lost 0 bases and J lost 3; bases outside the gene matches: 4. Germline loops: CDR1 SEHNR, CDR2 FQNEAQ (reference sequence). The CDR3 consists of 15 residues. The CDR3 reads CASSLALAANYEQYF. The CDR3 nucleotides read TGTGCCAGCAGCTTAGCACTAGCGGCAAACTACGAGCAGTACTTC. The full variable domain, completed using reference TRBV7-9 and TRBJ2-7, is DTGVSQNPRHKITKRGQNVTFRCDPISEHNRLYWYRQTLGQGPEFLTYFQNEAQLEKSRLLSDRFSAERPKGSFSTLEIQRTEQGDSAMYLCASSLALAANYEQYFGPGTRLTVT.

The chain uses TRBV19 and TRBJ1-5, with TRBD1 as a possible D gene (5 bases). The V and J ends lost 6 bases and 1 base respectively, with 10 bases between them. Germline assignment: CDR1 LNHDA and CDR2 SQIVND (reference sequence). This CDR3 region has 14 residues. The CDR3: CASSQDRSNQPQHF. The CDR3 DNA is TGTGCCAGTAGCCAAGACAGAAGCAATCAGCCCCAGCATTTT.